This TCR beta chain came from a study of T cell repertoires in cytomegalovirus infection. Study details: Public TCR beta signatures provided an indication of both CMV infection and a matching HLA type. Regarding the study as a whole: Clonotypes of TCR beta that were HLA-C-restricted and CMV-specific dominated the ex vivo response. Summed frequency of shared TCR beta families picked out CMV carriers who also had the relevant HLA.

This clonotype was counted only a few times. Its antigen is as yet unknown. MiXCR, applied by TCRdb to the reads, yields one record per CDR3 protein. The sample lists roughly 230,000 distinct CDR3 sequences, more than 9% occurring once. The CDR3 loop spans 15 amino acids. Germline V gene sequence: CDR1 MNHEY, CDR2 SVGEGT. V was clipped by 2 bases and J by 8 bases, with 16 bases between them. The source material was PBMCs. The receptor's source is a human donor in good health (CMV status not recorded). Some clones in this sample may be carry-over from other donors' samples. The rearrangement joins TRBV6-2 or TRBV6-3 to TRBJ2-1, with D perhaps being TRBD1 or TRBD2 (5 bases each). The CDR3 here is CASSYGAGTGDEQFF. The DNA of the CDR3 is TGTGCCAGCAGTTACGGAGCAGGGACCGGGGATGAGCAGTTCTTC.